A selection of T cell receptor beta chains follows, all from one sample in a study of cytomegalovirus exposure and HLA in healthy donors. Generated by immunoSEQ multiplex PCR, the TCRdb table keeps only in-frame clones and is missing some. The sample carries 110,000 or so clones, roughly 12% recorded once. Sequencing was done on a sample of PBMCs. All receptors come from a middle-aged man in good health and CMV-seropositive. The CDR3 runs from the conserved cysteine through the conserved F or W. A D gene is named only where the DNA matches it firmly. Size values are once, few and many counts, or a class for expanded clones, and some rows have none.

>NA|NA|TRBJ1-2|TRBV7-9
CASSLVTGGIGYTF
TGTGCCAGCAGCTTAGTGACGGGGGGTATAGGCTACACCTTC
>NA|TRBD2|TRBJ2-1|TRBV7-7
CASSPRLAGADNEQFF
TGTGCTAGCAGCCCGCGACTAGCGGGAGCGGACAATGAGCAGTTCTTC
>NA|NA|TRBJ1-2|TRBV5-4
CASSLVGAVGYPF
TGTGCCAGCAGCTTGGTAGGGGCGGTTGGCTACCCCTTC
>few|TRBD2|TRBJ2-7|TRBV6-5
CASSGTSGAYEQYF
TGTGCCAGCAGTGGGACTAGCGGAGCCTACGAGCAGTACTTC
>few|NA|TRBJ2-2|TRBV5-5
CASSLSAGLLNTGELFF
TGTGCCAGCAGCCTAAGCGCGGGACTGCTGAACACCGGGGAGCTGTTTTTT
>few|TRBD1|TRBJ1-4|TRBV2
CASSAFGTGEKLFF
TGTGCCAGCAGTGCCTTTGGGACAGGTGAAAAACTGTTTTTT
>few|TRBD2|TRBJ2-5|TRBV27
CASSPVAGGWETQYF
TGTGCCAGCAGTCCCGTAGCGGGAGGGTGGGAGACCCAGTACTTC
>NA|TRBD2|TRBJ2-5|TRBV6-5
CASVGLGETQYF
TGTGCCAGCGTGGGACTAGGAGAGACCCAGTACTTC
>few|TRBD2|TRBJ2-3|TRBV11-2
CASSLDGTTTDTQYF
TGTGCCAGCAGCTTAGATGGGACTACCACGGATACGCAGTATTTT
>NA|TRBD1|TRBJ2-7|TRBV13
CASSTPGQGFYEQYF
TGTGCCAGCAGCACCCCGGGACAGGGGTTTTACGAGCAGTACTTC
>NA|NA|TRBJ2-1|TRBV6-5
CASNPARGAYNEQFF
TGTGCCAGCAACCCTGCTAGAGGCGCCTACAATGAGCAGTTCTTC
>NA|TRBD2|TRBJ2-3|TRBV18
CASSQASGSDTQYF
TGTGCCAGCTCACAGGCTAGCGGATCAGATACGCAGTATTTT
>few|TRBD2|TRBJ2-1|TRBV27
CASSALASGRSYNEQFF
TGTGCCAGCAGTGCCCTTGCTAGCGGTCGCTCCTACAATGAGCAGTTCTTC
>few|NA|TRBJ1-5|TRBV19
CATGQGGNQPQHF
TGTGCTACGGGTCAGGGTGGCAATCAGCCCCAGCATTTT
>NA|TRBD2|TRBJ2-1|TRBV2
CASSAAGGPYNEQFF
TGTGCCAGCAGTGCGGCGGGAGGCCCCTACAATGAGCAGTTCTTC
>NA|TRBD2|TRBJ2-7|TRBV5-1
CASSPGLAGSSYEQYF
TGCGCCAGCAGCCCGGGACTAGCGGGTAGCTCCTACGAGCAGTACTTC
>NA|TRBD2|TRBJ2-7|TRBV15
CATSVGTSGLRGEQYF
TGTGCCACCAGCGTGGGGACTAGCGGGTTGAGAGGAGAGCAGTACTTC
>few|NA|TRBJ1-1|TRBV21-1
CASSKDQGGTEAFF
TGTGCCAGCAGCAAAGATCAGGGAGGCACTGAAGCTTTCTTT
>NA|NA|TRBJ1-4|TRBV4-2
CASSQDYVNEKLFF
TGTGCCAGCAGCCAAGATTATGTGAATGAAAAACTGTTTTTT
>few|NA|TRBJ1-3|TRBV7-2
CASSLVVVNTIYF
TGTGCCAGCAGCTTAGTAGTAGTAAACACCATATATTTT
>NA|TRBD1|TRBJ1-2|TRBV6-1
CASSATGAYGYTF
TGTGCCAGCAGTGCGACAGGGGCATACGGCTACACCTTC
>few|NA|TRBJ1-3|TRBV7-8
CASSLRGSGNTIYF
TGTGCCAGCAGCTTACGGGGGTCGGGAAACACCATATATTTT
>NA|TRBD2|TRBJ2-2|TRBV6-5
CASSYSGGRAGELFF
TGTGCCAGCAGTTACTCGGGCGGGAGAGCCGGGGAGCTGTTTTTT
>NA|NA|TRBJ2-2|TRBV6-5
CASSPTSGVSGELFF
TGTGCCAGCAGTCCCACCTCAGGGGTATCCGGGGAGCTGTTTTTT
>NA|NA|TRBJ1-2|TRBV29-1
CSVEDLQIPLGYTF
TGCAGCGTTGAAGATTTGCAGATCCCCTTGGGCTACACCTTC
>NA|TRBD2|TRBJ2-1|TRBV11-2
CASSLGAGAGRNEQFF
TGTGCCAGCAGCTTAGGCGCGGGAGCGGGCCGGAATGAGCAGTTCTTC
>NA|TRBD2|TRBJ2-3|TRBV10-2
CASNLAGVPDTQYF
TGCGCCAGCAACCTAGCGGGAGTCCCAGATACGCAGTATTTT
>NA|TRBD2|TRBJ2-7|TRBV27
CASSLSVLAGRYEQYF
TGTGCCAGCAGTTTATCGGTACTAGCGGGGCGCTACGAGCAGTACTTC
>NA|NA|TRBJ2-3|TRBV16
CASSQLQHPTDTQYF
TGTGCCAGCAGCCAGCTTCAACACCCCACAGATACGCAGTATTTT
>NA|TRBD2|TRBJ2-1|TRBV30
CAWNGGRTWGGEQFF
TGTGCCTGGAACGGTGGGAGGACCTGGGGGGGTGAGCAGTTCTTC
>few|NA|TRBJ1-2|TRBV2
CASSVRRSYGYTF
TGTGCCAGCAGTGTGAGGCGGTCCTATGGCTACACCTTC
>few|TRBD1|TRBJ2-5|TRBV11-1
CASSLRSGQGPETQYF
TGTGCCAGCAGCTTACGCTCAGGACAGGGCCCTGAGACCCAGTACTTC
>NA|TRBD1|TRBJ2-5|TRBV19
CASSRPPFGTGMREETQYF
TGTGCCAGTAGTAGGCCCCCGTTTGGGACAGGGATGAGGGAAGAGACCCAGTACTTC
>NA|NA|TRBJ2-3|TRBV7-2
CASSFGLTDTQYF
TGTGCCAGCAGCTTCGGACTAACAGATACGCAGTATTTT
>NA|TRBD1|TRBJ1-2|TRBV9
CASSGGQGVVGYGYTF
TGTGCCAGCAGCGGCGGACAGGGGGTCGTCGGATATGGCTACACCTTC
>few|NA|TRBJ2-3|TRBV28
CASRTAGHTDTQYF
TGTGCCAGCAGAACAGCGGGACACACAGATACGCAGTATTTT
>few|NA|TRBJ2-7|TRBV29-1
CSVVLGPEQYF
TGCAGCGTGGTTCTGGGCCCCGAGCAGTACTTC
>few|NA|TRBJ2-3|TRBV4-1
CASSQERGSTDTQYF
TGCGCCAGCAGCCAAGAGAGAGGTAGCACAGATACGCAGTATTTT
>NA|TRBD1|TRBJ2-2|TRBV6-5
CASSTYRGRTGELFF
TGTGCCAGCAGTACCTACAGGGGGCGCACCGGGGAGCTGTTTTTT
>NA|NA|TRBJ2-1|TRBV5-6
CASSVTVSYNEQFF
TGTGCCAGCAGCGTGACAGTCTCCTACAATGAGCAGTTCTTC
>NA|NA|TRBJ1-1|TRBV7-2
CASSLRQERAFF
TGTGCCAGCAGCTTGCGACAGGAACGAGCTTTCTTT
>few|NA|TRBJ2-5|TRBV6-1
CASSEGVTPQETQYF
TGTGCCAGCAGTGAAGGCGTGACACCTCAAGAGACCCAGTACTTC
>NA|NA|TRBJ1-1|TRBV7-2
CASSLVVMRVNTEAFF
TGTGCCAGCAGCTTAGTGGTTATGAGGGTGAACACTGAAGCTTTCTTT
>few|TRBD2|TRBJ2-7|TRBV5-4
CASSPGTSGYYEQYF
TGTGCCAGCAGCCCAGGGACTAGCGGGTACTACGAGCAGTACTTC
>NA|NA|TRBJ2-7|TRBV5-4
CASSSSSYEQYF
TGTGCCAGCAGCTCTAGCTCCTACGAGCAGTACTTC
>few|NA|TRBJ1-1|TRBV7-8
CASSLDRQFAFF
TGTGCCAGCAGCTTAGATAGACAGTTTGCTTTCTTT
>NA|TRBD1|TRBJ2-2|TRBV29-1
CGTDRAGAGELFF
TGCGGAACAGACAGGGCAGGGGCCGGGGAGCTGTTTTTT
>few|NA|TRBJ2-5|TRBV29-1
CSVEDLRQEETQYF
TGCAGCGTTGAAGATCTTCGACAGGAGGAGACCCAGTACTTC
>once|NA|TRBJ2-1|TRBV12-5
CASGSPFSSSYNEQFF
TGTGCTAGTGGTTCCCCTTTTAGTAGCTCCTACAATGAGCAGTTCTTC
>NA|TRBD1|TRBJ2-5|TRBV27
CASRQGAGGAQYF
TGTGCCAGCAGACAGGGGGCTGGGGGAGCCCAGTACTTC
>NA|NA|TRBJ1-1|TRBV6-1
CASRRPSLGTSEAFF
TGTGCCAGCAGGAGGCCATCTCTGGGTACGAGTGAAGCTTTCTTT
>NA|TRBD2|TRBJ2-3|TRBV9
CASSPQRDGSDTQYF
TGTGCCAGCAGCCCCCAGCGGGATGGTTCAGATACGCAGTATTTT